This T cell receptor beta chain derives from a study of cytomegalovirus exposure and HLA in healthy donors. On the study more broadly: The early release's HLA-typed donors yielded roughly 85 million unique TCRs. Study conclusions and caveats: DRB1 had the most TCR associations and HLA-C the fewest, a later analysis found, with rates varying by HLA locus.

PCR employed 60 Vbeta and 13 Jbeta primers. Only in-frame clones appear in the TCRdb table, and some are missing; sequencing was by immunoSEQ multiplex PCR. The table lists more than 95,000 clones, 60% to 85% of them singletons. The germline V and J ends were trimmed by 3 bases and 4 bases, with 10 bases remaining between them. CDR1 is MDHEN, CDR2 SYDVKM, per germline. There are 13 residues in the CDR3. As regards this clone: Its antigen is currently unknown.

The source is a woman aged 18-35 years in good health and CMV-seronegative. The sequenced sample consisted of PBMCs. The gene calls are TRBV28 and TRBJ2-7; D might be TRBD2 (6 bases). CDR3: CASSLSGEYEQYF. The CDR3 bases are TGTGCCAGCAGTTTGTCGGGGGAATACGAGCAGTACTTC.